In this sample, the clone carrying this TCR beta chain turned up a few times. Its specificity is unknown. Samples underwent the assay at deep level. Several immunoSEQ plates received, in even portions, the genomic DNA of each subset. Sequenced by immunoSEQ multiplex PCR; TCRdb stores in-frame clones only, minus some. The repertoire consists of approximately 110,000 clones, with 67% occurring once and the leading ten covering almost 25%. The sample is drawn from a study of shared clonotypes between healthy human individuals. Study findings and constraints: On the whole, naive subsets had larger estimated richness than memory subsets had.

CDR3 length equals 15 residues. Germline CDR1 is MGHRA and CDR2 is YSYEKL. The ends were cut back, 1 base at V and 2 bases at J, with 10 bases in the middle. The clonotype comes from a woman aged 25 to 39 in good health. The V gene is TRBV4-1, the J gene TRBJ2-3; D remains unclear. The specimen sequenced was memory CD8+ T cells sorted from blood. As for subset: CD45RO+ cells pooled with CCR7-negative TemRA cells. The CDR3: CASSQAFYNTDTQYF. DNA for the CDR3: TGCGCCAGCAGCCAAGCTTTCTACAACACAGATACGCAGTATTTT.